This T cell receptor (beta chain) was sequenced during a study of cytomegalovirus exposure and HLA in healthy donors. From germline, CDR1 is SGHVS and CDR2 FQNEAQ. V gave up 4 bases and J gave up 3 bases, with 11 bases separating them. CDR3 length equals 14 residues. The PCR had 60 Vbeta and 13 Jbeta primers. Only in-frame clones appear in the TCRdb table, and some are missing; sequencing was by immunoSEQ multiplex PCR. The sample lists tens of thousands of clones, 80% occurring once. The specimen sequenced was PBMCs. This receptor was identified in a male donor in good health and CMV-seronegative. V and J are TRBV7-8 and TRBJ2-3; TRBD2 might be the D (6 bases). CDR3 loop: CASSSGLETDTQYF. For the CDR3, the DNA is TGTGCCAGCAGCTCGGGACTGGAGACAGATACGCAGTATTTT.